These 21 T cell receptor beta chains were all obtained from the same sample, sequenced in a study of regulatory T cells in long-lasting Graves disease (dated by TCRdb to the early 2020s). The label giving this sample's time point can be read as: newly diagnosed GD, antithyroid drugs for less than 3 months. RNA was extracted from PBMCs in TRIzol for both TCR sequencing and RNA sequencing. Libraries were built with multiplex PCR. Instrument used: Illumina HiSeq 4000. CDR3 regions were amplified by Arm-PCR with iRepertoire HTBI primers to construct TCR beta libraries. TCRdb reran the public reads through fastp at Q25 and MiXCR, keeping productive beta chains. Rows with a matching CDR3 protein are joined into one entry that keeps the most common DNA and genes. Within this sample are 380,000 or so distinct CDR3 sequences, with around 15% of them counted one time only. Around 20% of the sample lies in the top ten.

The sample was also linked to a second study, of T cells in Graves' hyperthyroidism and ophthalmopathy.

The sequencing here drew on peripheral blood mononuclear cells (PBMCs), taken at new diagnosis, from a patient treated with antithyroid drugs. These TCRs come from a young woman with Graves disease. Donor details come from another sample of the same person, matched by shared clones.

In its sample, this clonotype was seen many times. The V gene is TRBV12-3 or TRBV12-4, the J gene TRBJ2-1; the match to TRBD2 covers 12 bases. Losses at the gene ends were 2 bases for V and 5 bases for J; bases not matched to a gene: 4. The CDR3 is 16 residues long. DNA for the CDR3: TGTGCCAGCAGTTTACCTAGCGGGGGGGTGAACAATGAGCAGTTCTTC. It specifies CASSLPSGGVNNEQFF.

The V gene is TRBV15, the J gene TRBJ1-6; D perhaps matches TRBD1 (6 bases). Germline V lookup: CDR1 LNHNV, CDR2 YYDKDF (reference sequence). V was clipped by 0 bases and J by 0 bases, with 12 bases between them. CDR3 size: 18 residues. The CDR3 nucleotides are TGTGCCACCAGCAGAGAGTTCGGGGGCCGCTCCTATAATTCACCCCTCCACTTT. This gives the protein CATSREFGGRSYNSPLHF.

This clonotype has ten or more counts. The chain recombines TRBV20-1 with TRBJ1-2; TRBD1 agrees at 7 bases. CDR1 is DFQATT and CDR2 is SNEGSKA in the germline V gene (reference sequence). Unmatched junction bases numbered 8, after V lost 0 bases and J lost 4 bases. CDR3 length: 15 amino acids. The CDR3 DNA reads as TGCAGTGCTAGAGATGGGACAGTCCCTCTCTATGGCTACACCTTC. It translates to CSARDGTVPLYGYTF.

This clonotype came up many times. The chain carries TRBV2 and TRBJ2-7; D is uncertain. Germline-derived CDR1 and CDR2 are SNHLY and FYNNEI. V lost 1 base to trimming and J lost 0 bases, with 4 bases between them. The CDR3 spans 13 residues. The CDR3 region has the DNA TGTGCCAGCAGTGAAGAACACTCCTACGAGCAGTACTTC. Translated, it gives CASSEEHSYEQYF.

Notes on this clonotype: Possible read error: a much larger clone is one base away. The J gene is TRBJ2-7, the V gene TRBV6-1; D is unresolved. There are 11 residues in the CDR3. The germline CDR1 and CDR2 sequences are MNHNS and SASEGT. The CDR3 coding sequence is TGTGCCAGCAGTGAAATATACGGGCAGTACTTC. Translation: CASSEIYGQYF.

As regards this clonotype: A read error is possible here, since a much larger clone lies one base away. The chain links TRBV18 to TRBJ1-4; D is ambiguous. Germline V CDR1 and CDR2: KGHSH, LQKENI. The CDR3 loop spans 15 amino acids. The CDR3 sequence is CTSSPLGGGNEKLFF. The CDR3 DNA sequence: TGTACCAGCTCACCACTCGGCGGAGGTAATGAAAAACTGTTTTTT.

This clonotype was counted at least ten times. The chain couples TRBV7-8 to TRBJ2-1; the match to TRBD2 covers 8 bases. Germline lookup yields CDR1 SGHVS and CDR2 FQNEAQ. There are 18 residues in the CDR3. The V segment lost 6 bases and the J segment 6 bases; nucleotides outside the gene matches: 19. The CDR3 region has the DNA TGTGCCAGCAGTTGGGGCCCAGCGGGGGATCCTAAGGCCAATGAGCAGTTCTTC. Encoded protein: CASSWGPAGDPKANEQFF.

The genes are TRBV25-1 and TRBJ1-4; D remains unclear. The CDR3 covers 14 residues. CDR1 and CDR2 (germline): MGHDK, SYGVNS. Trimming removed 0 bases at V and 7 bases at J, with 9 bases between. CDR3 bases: TGTGCCAGCAGTGAATATACAGAGACTGAAAAACTGTTTTTT. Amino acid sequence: CASSEYTETEKLFF.

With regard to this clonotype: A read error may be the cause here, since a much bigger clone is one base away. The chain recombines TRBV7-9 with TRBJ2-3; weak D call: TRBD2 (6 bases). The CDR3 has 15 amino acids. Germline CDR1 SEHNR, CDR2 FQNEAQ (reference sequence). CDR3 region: CASSSPEAGRNTPYF. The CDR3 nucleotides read TGTGCCAGCAGCTCCCCGGAGGCGGGGAGAAATACGCCGTATTTT.

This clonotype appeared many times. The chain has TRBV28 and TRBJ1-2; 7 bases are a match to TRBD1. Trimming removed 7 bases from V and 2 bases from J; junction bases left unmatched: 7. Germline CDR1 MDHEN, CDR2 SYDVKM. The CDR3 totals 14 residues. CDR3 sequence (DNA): TGTGCCAGCACAATCCTGGGACAGAACTATGGCTACACCTTC. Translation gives CASTILGQNYGYTF.

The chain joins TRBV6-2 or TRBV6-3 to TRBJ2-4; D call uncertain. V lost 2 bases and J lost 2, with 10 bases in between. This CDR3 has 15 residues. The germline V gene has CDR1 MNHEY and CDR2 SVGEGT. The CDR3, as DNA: TGTGCCAGCAGTTACGATCGGGTCACCAAAAACATTCAGTACTTC. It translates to CASSYDRVTKNIQYF.

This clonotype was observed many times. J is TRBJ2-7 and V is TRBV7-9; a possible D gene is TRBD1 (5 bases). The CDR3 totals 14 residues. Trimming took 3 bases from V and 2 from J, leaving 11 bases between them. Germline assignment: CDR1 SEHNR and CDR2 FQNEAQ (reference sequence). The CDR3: CASSLGRTPYEQYF. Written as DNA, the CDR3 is TGTGCCAGCAGCTTGGGGCGGACCCCCTACGAGCAGTACTTC.

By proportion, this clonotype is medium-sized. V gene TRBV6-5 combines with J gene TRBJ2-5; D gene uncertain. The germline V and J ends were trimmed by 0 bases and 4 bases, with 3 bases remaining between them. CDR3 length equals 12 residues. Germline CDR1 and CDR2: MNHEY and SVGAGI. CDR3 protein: CASSYSSETQYF. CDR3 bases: TGTGCCAGCAGTTACTCTTCAGAGACCCAGTACTTC.

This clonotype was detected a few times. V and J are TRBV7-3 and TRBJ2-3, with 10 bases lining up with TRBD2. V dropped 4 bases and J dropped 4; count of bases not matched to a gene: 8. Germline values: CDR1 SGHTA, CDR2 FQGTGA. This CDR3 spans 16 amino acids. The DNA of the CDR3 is TGTGCCAGCAGCTCAAGGAGCGGGAGGGCCGCAGATACGCAGTATTTT. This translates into CASSSRSGRAADTQYF.

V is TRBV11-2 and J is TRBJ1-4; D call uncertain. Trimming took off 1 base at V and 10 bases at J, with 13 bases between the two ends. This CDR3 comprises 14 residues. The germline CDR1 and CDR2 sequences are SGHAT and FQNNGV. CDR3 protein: CASSLGSGMGKLFF. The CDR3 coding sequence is TGTGCCAGCAGCTTAGGATCAGGCATGGGAAAACTGTTTTTT.

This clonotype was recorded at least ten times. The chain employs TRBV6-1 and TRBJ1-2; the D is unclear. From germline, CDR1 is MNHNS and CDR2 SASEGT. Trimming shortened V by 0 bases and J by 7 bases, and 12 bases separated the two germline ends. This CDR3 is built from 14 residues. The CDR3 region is CASSEARSPGGYTF. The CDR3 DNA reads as TGTGCCAGCAGTGAAGCGCGGTCCCCTGGTGGCTACACCTTC.

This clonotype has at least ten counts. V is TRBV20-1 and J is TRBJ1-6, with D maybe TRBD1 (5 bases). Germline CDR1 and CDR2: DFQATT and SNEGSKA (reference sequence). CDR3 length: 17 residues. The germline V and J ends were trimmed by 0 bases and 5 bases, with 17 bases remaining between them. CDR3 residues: CSARDVMTVLNNSPLHF. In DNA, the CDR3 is TGCAGTGCTAGAGATGTCATGACAGTTCTCAATAATTCACCCCTCCACTTT.

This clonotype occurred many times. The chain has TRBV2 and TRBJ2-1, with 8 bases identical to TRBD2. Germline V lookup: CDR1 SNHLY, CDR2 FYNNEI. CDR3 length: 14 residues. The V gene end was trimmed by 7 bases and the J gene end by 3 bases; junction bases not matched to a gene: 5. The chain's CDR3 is CASTRGARYNEQFF. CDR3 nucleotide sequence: TGTGCCAGCACGCGGGGGGCCCGCTACAATGAGCAGTTCTTC.

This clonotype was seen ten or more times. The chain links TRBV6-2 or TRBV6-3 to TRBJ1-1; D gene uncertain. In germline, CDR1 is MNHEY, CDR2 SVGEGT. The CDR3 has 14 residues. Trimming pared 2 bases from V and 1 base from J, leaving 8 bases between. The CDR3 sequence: CASSYPGRNTEAFF. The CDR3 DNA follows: TGTGCCAGCAGTTACCCAGGTCGGAACACTGAAGCTTTCTTT.

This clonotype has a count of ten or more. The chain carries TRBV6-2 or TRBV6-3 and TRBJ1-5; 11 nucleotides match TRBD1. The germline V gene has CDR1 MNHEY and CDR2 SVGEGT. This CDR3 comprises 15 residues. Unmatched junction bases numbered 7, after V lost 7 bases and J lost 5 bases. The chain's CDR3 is CASIRDRGMDQPQHF. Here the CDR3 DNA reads TGTGCCAGCATACGGGACAGGGGGATGGATCAGCCCCAGCATTTT.

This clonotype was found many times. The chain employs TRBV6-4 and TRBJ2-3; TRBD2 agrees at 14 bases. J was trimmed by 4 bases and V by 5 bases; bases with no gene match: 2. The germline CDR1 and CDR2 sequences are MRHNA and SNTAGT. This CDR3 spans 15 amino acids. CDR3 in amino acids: CASSSTSGGADTQYF. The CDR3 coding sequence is TGTGCCAGCAGTTCGACTAGCGGGGGGGCAGATACGCAGTATTTT.